One and the same sample provided the 11 T cell receptor beta chains below, sequenced in a study of response to subunit inactivated influenza vaccine. In TCRdb, the RT-PCR reads were re-called with MiXCR into one record per CDR3 protein. The sample yields approximately 530,000 distinct CDR3 sequences, approximately 7.2% seen once. This specimen consisted of PBMCs from blood, obtained around 2 years after vaccination. The receptor source for this set is a man aged 50-75 years who received an inactivated influenza vaccine.

The J gene is TRBJ2-1, the V gene TRBV12-3 or TRBV12-4, with TRBD1 matching 7 bases. CDR3 size: 15 residues. Germline trimming cut 3 bases from V and 6 bases from J; bases unmatched to any gene: 8. The CDR3 DNA sequence: TGTGCCAGCAGTTTCGTACAGGGGATAGGCAATGAGCAGTTCTTC. This gives the protein CASSFVQGIGNEQFF.

This clonotype was counted a few times. The CDR3 loop reads CASSQSGRAGETQYF. Here the CDR3 DNA reads TGCGCCAGCAGCCAGAGCGGGAGGGCCGGAGAGACCCAGTACTTC. This chain joins TRBV4-3 and TRBJ2-5; the match to TRBD2 covers 10 bases. The germline CDR1 and CDR2 sequences are LGHNA and YSLEER. The J segment lost 4 bases and the V segment lost 3 bases, leaving 5 bases of the junction unmatched. The CDR3 length is 15 residues.

The genes are TRBV7-9 and TRBJ1-5; D not resolved. The germline V gene has CDR1 SEHNR and CDR2 FQNEAQ (reference sequence). V was clipped by 6 bases and J by 9 bases, with 15 bases between them. The CDR3 is made up of 13 amino acids. The CDR3: CASSEGPSLPQHF. The CDR3 DNA sequence: TGTGCCAGCAGTGAAGGTCCTAGTTTGCCCCAGCATTTT.

The chain is built from TRBV20-1 and TRBJ2-3, with TRBD2 matching 9 bases. Germline-derived CDR1 and CDR2 are DFQATT and SNEGSKA (reference sequence). This CDR3 has 14 amino acids. Unmatched junction bases numbered 9, after V lost 5 bases and J lost 6 bases. CDR3 nucleotides: TGCAGTGCTCGGACTAGCGCGGGGTTGGATACGCAGTATTTT. It yields the protein CSARTSAGLDTQYF.

The chain uses TRBV20-1 and TRBJ1-5; no definite D call. This CDR3 is 12 amino acids long. Germline V gives CDR1 DFQATT, CDR2 SNEGSKA (reference sequence). Between the trimmed V and J ends, which lost 0 bases and 8 bases, there was a span of 8 bases. The CDR3 sequence: CSARDRWEPQHF. DNA of the CDR3: TGCAGTGCTAGAGATCGTTGGGAGCCCCAGCATTTT.

At least ten counts were recorded for this clonotype. This rearrangement joins TRBV7-9 to TRBJ1-5; D is undetermined. This CDR3 region has 14 residues. Trimming shortened V by 3 bases and J by 0 bases, and 6 bases separated the two germline ends. In germline, CDR1 is SEHNR, CDR2 FQNEAQ (reference sequence). DNA for the CDR3: TGTGCCAGCAGCTTTGAGTATAGCAATCAGCCCCAGCATTTT. Residues: CASSFEYSNQPQHF. Full variable domain (rest looked up from reference TRBV7-9 and TRBJ1-5): DTGVSQNPRHKITKRGQNVTFRCDPISEHNRLYWYRQTLGQGPEFLTYFQNEAQLEKSRLLSDRFSAERPKGSFSTLEIQRTEQGDSAMYLCASSFEYSNQPQHFGDGTRLSIL.

Ten or more counts support this clonotype. The V call is TRBV25-1, the J call TRBJ2-7; D is ambiguous. This CDR3 comprises 11 residues. The germline CDR1 and CDR2 sequences are MGHDK and SYGVNS. V was pared by 2 bases and J by 4 bases, with 3 bases between. CDR3 amino acids: CASSEGYEQYF. CDR3 DNA sequence: TGTGCCAGCAGTGAAGGGTACGAGCAGTACTTC.

In this sample, this clonotype turned up many times. The chain couples TRBV12-3 or TRBV12-4 to TRBJ1-3, with D hard to call. The V end lost 3 bases, the J end lost 2 bases, and 8 bases lay between the germline ends. The CDR3 is made up of 14 amino acids. The CDR3 bases are TGTGCCAGCAGTTTTTTCCAGCCTGGAAACACCATATATTTT. It is translated as CASSFFQPGNTIYF.

This clonotype has a handful of counts. V gene TRBV18 combines with J gene TRBJ2-7; D is undetermined. Between the trimmed V and J ends, which lost 3 bases and 3 bases, there was a span of 9 bases. This CDR3 is 13 amino acids long. Germline CDR1 is KGHSH and CDR2 is LQKENI. The CDR3 loop is CASSPSFFYEQYF. The CDR3 DNA reads as TGTGCCAGCTCACCTTCCTTTTTCTACGAGCAGTACTTC.

This chain joins TRBV15 and TRBJ1-1; 8 bases agree with TRBD1. The CDR3 totals 12 residues. V was clipped by 3 bases and J by 6 bases; unmatched bases: 0. Germline V gene data show CDR1 as LNHNV and CDR2 as YYDKDF (reference sequence). Here the CDR3 DNA reads TGTGCCACCAGCAGGGACAGGGCTGAAGCTTTCTTT. Amino acids: CATSRDRAEAFF.

The chain couples TRBV7-2 to TRBJ1-2, with D uncertain. In germline, CDR1 is SGHTA, CDR2 FQGNSA. This CDR3 is built from 13 residues. Trimming removed 5 bases at V and 6 bases at J, with 13 bases between. The CDR3 nucleotides are TGTGCCAGCAGCCGCGCGGAGATCCATGGCTACACCTTC. Translated, it gives CASSRAEIHGYTF.